Listed below are T cell receptor beta chains from one sample, sequenced in a study of blood T cell repertoires in COVID-19. The assay was immunoSEQ multiplex PCR, and TCRdb's table has in-frame clones only and misses some. Here the sample spans approximately 380,000 clones, 88% being singletons. The sequencing input was PBMCs or T cells enriched from blood (not recorded which). Receptors were obtained from a woman aged 18 to 35 who had recovered from COVID-19. CDR3s include the opening cysteine and the closing phenylalanine or tryptophan.

v_gene	j_gene	CDR3aa
TRBV5-5	TRBJ2-3	CASSLSRAGTDTQYF
TRBV6-5	TRBJ2-1	CASSSPGTRSVDEQFF
TRBV5-1	TRBJ1-2	CASSTDRSGYTF
TRBV10-2	TRBJ2-2	CASSLNTGELFF
TRBV19	TRBJ2-1	CASSRGGDYNEQFF
TRBV18	TRBJ1-3	CASSPQGGNGNTIYF
TRBV6-5	TRBJ2-2	CASSTGRTTGELFF
TRBV19	TRBJ2-5	CASSISASGGIETQYF
TRBV19	TRBJ1-1	CASSIDAGVLYTEAFF
TRBV6-5	TRBJ1-2	CASSYGLGQSYGYTF
TRBV5-5	TRBJ2-3	CASSRPQGGGTDTQYF
TRBV15	TRBJ1-1	CATSRSLPGTGFPEAFF
TRBV4-1	TRBJ1-5	CASSQGRGPPGQPQHF
TRBV7-3	TRBJ2-2	CASSFTGQDTGELFF
TRBV5-4	TRBJ1-2	CASSFTDKNYGYTF
TRBV29-1	TRBJ1-2	CSVGDRDRFNYGYTF
TRBV7-2	TRBJ2-3	CASSLGGAGTDTQYF
TRBV18	TRBJ2-1	CASSPEQGDPEQFF
TRBV4-1	TRBJ2-7	CASSQRTGDSSYEQYF
TRBV6-5	TRBJ1-3	CASSWRDSGNTIYF
TRBV30	TRBJ1-1	CAWSGGEGEAFF
TRBV7-2	TRBJ1-1	CASSLGQGNTEAFF
TRBV7-6	TRBJ2-7	CASSLSSGGAGEQYF
TRBV15	TRBJ1-1	CATSRERVRGRTEAFF
TRBV9	TRBJ1-1	CASSVGEKGAQGEAEAFF
TRBV19	TRBJ2-7	CASSEYGGYEQYF
TRBV28	TRBJ2-7	CASRQGTGGYEQYF
TRBV5-1	TRBJ1-5	CASSLIRGLEPQHF
TRBV5-1	TRBJ2-2	CASSLAPGRSGELFF
TRBV19	TRBJ2-7	CASSISSSYEQYF
TRBV4-3	TRBJ2-7	CASSQDGQGAVYEQYF
TRBV7-3	TRBJ2-5	CASSPQPGGETQYF
TRBV29-1	TRBJ1-2	CSVGQGGYGYTF
TRBV7-2	TRBJ1-4	CASSHTGTEFRKQKLFF
TRBV7-9	TRBJ2-7	CASSFGSYEQYF
TRBV5-1	TRBJ1-1	CASSEGQGRTEAFF
TRBV15	TRBJ2-3	CATSRENSGGPTDTQYF
TRBV10-3	TRBJ1-4	CAISESKGQGAGEKLFF
TRBV7-9	TRBJ1-5	CASSPGAGQGQPQHF
TRBV18	TRBJ1-1	CASRPDSLTNTEAFF
TRBV18	TRBJ2-7	CASSPGEGEQYF
TRBV5-1	TRBJ2-1	CASSYGTGSYNEQFF
TRBV12-3/TRBV12-4	TRBJ1-1	CASSLVGAAFF
TRBV27	TRBJ1-2	CAREGRAYGYTF
TRBV5-1	TRBJ1-1	CASSLAPLGAAEAFF